This entry lists 15 T cell receptor beta chains sequenced from one sample in a study of vaccination and CD4 T cells after COVID-19. Their antigens are not known. Sequencing of DNA taken from cultured CD4+ T cells relied on the Oncomine TCR Beta short-read assay. MiXCR was run by TCRdb on the PCR reads, yielding one entry per CDR3 protein. Of roughly 4,000 distinct CDR3 sequences listed, 35% to 45% are singletons. The treatment: roughly ten-day PBMC culture with coronavirus spike peptide pools or control peptides (ViraFEST assay). CD4+ T-cell collection from the unexposed donor predated the COVID-19 pandemic (2011-2018). The specimen was CD4+ T cells from blood, cultured in vitro. These receptors originate from a human donor in good health.

This clonotype was counted only a few times. The chain is built from TRBV6-4 and TRBJ1-2, with 7 nucleotides matching TRBD1. V dropped 5 bases and J dropped 8; count of bases not matched to a gene: 5. This CDR3 spans 12 amino acids. The V gene's germline CDR1 is MRHNA and CDR2 SNTAGT. The CDR3 bases are TGTGCCAGCAGTCCAGGGGGAAGGGGCTACACCTTC. Translating it yields CASSPGGRGYTF.

There are a few counts of this clonotype. This chain's CDR3 is CSARRTGTDYGYTF. Written as DNA, the CDR3 is TGCAGTGCTAGGAGGACAGGTACTGACTATGGCTACACCTTC. The J gene is TRBJ1-2, the V gene TRBV20-1; 7 positions agree with TRBD1. Germline assignment: CDR1 DFQATT and CDR2 SNEGSKA (reference sequence). Trimming cost V 3 bases and J 3 bases; bases outside gene matches: 7. The CDR3 covers 14 residues.

Of note for this clonotype: Because the CDR3 is missing its conserved closing phenylalanine or tryptophan, this is likely a read error. The chain carries TRBV19 and TRBJ2-1, with D tentatively TRBD1 or TRBD2 (5 bases each). The CDR3 extends over 16 amino acids. The germline CDR1 and CDR2 sequences are LNHDA and SQIVND (reference sequence). V was clipped by 3 bases and J by 3 bases, with 15 bases between them. The CDR3 DNA is TGTGCCAGTAGTATTGCCTCCGGGGCAGACTACAATGAGCAGTTCTCC. As protein: CASSIASGADYNEQFS.

This chain connects TRBV19 to TRBJ1-5; the D gene is possibly TRBD1 (5 bases). V was clipped by 7 bases and J by 8 bases, with 18 bases between them. Germline loops: CDR1 LNHDA, CDR2 SQIVND (reference sequence). This CDR3 region has 14 residues. The CDR3: CASKGRQPGEPQHF. CDR3 nucleotides: TGTGCCAGTAAGGGAAGACAGCCGGGAGAGCCCCAGCATTTT.

This clonotype was detected only once. This CDR3 reads CASSRKSGTGHGELFF. The CDR3 nucleotides are TGTGCCAGCAGCCGGAAGTCCGGGACAGGGCACGGGGAGCTGTTTTTT. The chain joins TRBV21-1 to TRBJ2-2; the D segment call TRBD1 is taken from the table without a DNA check. TRBV21-1 is classified as a pseudogene. This CDR3 comprises 16 residues.

V gene TRBV6-1 combines with J gene TRBJ1-2; a weak D match, TRBD1 (5 bases). Germline assignment: CDR1 MNHNS and CDR2 SASEGT. The CDR3 runs 16 residues. Trimming shortened V by 4 bases and J by 8 bases, and 23 bases separated the two germline ends. The CDR3 loop is CASSAAAGQPRRGYTF. The CDR3 DNA follows: TGTGCCAGCAGTGCAGCCGCGGGGCAGCCTAGGCGGGGCTACACCTTC.

This clonotype was seen a few times. The rearrangement uses TRBV20-1 and TRBJ2-5; no firm D call. Trimming removed 5 bases from V and 3 bases from J, with 7 bases in between. The CDR3 extends over 11 amino acids. Germline CDR1 DFQATT, CDR2 SNEGSKA (reference sequence). Here the CDR3 DNA reads TGCAGTGCTTCTAGTGAAGAGACCCAGTACTTC. Its protein product is CSASSEETQYF.

V usage is TRBV20-1 and J usage is TRBJ2-1; the match to TRBD2 covers 7 bases. The ends lost 2 bases at V and 5 bases at J; junction bases unmatched: 0. The germline V gene has CDR1 DFQATT and CDR2 SNEGSKA (reference sequence). The CDR3 has 12 residues. The CDR3 bases are TGCAGTGCTAGACTAGCGGACAATGAGCAGTTCTTC. Translating it yields CSARLADNEQFF.

This chain links TRBV7-9 with TRBJ2-3; D is possibly TRBD1 (6 bases). Germline lookup yields CDR1 SEHNR and CDR2 FQNEAQ (reference sequence). The CDR3 consists of 14 residues. V gave up 5 bases and J gave up 1 base, with 10 bases separating them. The CDR3 DNA is TGTGCCAGCAGCCTTAGACAGGGCACAGATACGCAGTATTTT. Translated, it gives CASSLRQGTDTQYF.

This chain joins TRBV27 and TRBJ1-6; D remains unclear. The CDR3 has 16 residues. Germline values: CDR1 MNHEY, CDR2 SMNVEV (reference sequence). The V end was cut by 6 bases, the J end by 5 bases, with 17 bases between. Here the CDR3 DNA reads TGTGCCAGCAGGTCCTCCCTTGAGGGCCATAATTCACCCCTCCACTTT. Protein: CASRSSLEGHNSPLHF.

This clonotype has just a few counts. The chain links TRBV10-3 to TRBJ1-2; D ambiguous. There are 13 residues in the CDR3. The ends were cut back, 7 bases at V and 2 bases at J, with 11 bases in the middle. The V gene's germline CDR1 is ENHRY and CDR2 SYGVKD. The CDR3 bases are TGTGCCATCATAACAACGGTGAACTATGGCTACACCTTC. Amino acid sequence: CAIITTVNYGYTF.

This clonotype was counted between two and nine times. This chain joins TRBV7-9 and TRBJ1-2; 7 nucleotides match TRBD1. The CDR3 spans 14 residues. Per the germline V gene, CDR1 is SEHNR and CDR2 is FQNEAQ (reference sequence). Trimming removed 5 bases from V and 2 bases from J; junction bases left unmatched: 5. The CDR3 region has the DNA TGTGCCAGCAGCGTCACAGGGGCCAACTATGGCTACACCTTC. As protein: CASSVTGANYGYTF.

This sequence joins TRBV6-1 and TRBJ1-2; the match to TRBD1 covers 8 bases. The J segment lost 4 bases and the V segment lost 6 bases, leaving 4 bases of the junction unmatched. The germline V gene encodes CDR1 MNHNS and CDR2 SASEGT. This CDR3 contains 13 residues. The CDR3 nucleotides read TGTGCCAGCAGCCAAGACAGGGGCTATGGCTACACCTTC. It encodes CASSQDRGYGYTF.

By sample share, this clonotype is medium-sized. The chain is built from TRBV20-1 and TRBJ1-5; no definite D call. Germline V gives CDR1 DFQATT, CDR2 SNEGSKA (reference sequence). Trimming left V 7 bases short and J 0 bases short, with 13 bases between. This CDR3 spans 14 amino acids. The CDR3 region has the DNA TGCAGTGGGAAAGCGGGGAATAGCAATCAGCCCCAGCATTTT. Its protein product is CSGKAGNSNQPQHF.

The chain combines TRBV6-1 with TRBJ2-3; TRBD2 agrees at 12 bases. V gave up 5 bases and J gave up 2 bases; unmatched junction bases: 5. Germline assignment: CDR1 MNHNS and CDR2 SASEGT. The CDR3 covers 16 residues. In nucleotides, the CDR3 is TGTGCCAGCAGTCTAGCGGGGGGGCAGAACACAGATACGCAGTATTTT. Its translation: CASSLAGGQNTDTQYF.